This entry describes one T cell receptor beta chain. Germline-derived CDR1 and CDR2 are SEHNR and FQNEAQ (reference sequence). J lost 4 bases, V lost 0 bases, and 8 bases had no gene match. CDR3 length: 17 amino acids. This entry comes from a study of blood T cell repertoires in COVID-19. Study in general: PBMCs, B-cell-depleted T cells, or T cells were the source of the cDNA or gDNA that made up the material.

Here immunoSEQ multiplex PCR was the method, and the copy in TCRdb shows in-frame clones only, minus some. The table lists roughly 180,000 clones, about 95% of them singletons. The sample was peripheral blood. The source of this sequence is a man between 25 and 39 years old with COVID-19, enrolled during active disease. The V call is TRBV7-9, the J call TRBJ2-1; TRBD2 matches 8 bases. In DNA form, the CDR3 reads TGTGCCAGCAGCTTAGCTCAAACTAGCGGAGATTACAATGAGCAGTTCTTC. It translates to CASSLAQTSGDYNEQFF.